The 27 T cell receptor beta chains in this list originate from one sample, sequenced in a study of glioma-infiltrating T cells. Amplification of TCR alpha and beta CDR3 regions from RNA used iRepertoire nested multiplex PCR. TCRdb redid the calling of the multiplex PCR reads with MiXCR, one entry per CDR3 protein. The sample has about 200,000 distinct CDR3 sequences, roughly a third seen once; the top ten hold 20% to 25%. The sequenced sample was glioma tissue, nonneoplastic brain tissue, or PBMCs (not recorded which). These receptors all come from a human donor with low-grade glioma or glioblastoma, undergoing nonglioma brain surgery, or in good health (not recorded which).

This clonotype was recorded a few times. The CDR3 DNA reads TGTGCCAGCAGCAGCGACAGATACTCTGGGGCCAACGTCCTGACTTTC. Amino acids: CASSSDRYSGANVLTF. V and J are TRBV7-9 and TRBJ2-6; tentatively, D is TRBD1 (5 bases). V was pared by 5 bases and J by 0 bases, with 11 bases between. The CDR3 has 16 residues. Looked up from germline, CDR1 is SEHNR and CDR2 is FQNEAQ (reference sequence).

There are many counts of this clonotype. The rearrangement uses TRBV6-2 or TRBV6-3 and TRBJ1-5, with D unclear. The germline CDR1 and CDR2 sequences are MNHEY and SVGEGT. The V gene lost 8 bases and the J gene lost 5 bases, with 10 bases spanning the gap. The CDR3 is 12 amino acids. CDR3 sequence (DNA): TGTGCCAGCGGTTTTATGGATCAGCCCCAGCATTTT. Its protein is CASGFMDQPQHF.

Remarks on this clonotype: Possible read error: a much larger clone is one base away. This chain links TRBV4-1 with TRBJ2-1; D gene ambiguous. The V and J ends lost 2 bases and 14 bases respectively, with 10 bases between them. This CDR3 has 11 residues. Per the germline V gene, CDR1 is MGHRA and CDR2 is YSYEKL. DNA of the CDR3: TGCGCCAGCAGCCAAATGGACGAAGAGTTCTTC. Its protein product is CASSQMDEEFF.

This clonotype was detected many times. The chain combines TRBV20-1 with TRBJ2-5; perhaps TRBD1 as D (6 bases). Per the germline V gene, CDR1 is DFQATT and CDR2 is SNEGSKA (reference sequence). Trimming shortened V by 1 base and J by 6 bases, and 18 bases separated the two germline ends. The CDR3 has 15 amino acids. The CDR3 is CSARVLSRDTKTQYF. CDR3 nucleotides: TGCAGTGCTAGAGTCCTATCCCGGGACACCAAGACCCAGTACTTC.

This clonotype was seen many times. This chain joins TRBV7-2 and TRBJ1-5; TRBD1 matches at 8 bases. Germline-derived CDR1 and CDR2 are SGHTA and FQGNSA. Losses at the gene ends were 1 base for V and 2 bases for J; bases not matched to a gene: 4. The CDR3 extends over 16 amino acids. The CDR3 DNA follows: TGTGCCAGCAGCTTAGGCCCGGGACAGGGCAATCAGCCCCAGCATTTT. Translating it yields CASSLGPGQGNQPQHF.

This clonotype was seen many times. V usage is TRBV11-2 and J usage is TRBJ1-1; 7 nucleotides agree with TRBD1. The CDR3 spans 13 residues. The ends lost 5 bases at V and 6 bases at J; junction bases unmatched: 6. CDR1 SGHAT and CDR2 FQNNGV come from the germline V gene. The CDR3 here is CASSANRGAEAFF. CDR3 bases: TGTGCCAGCAGCGCAAACAGGGGAGCTGAAGCTTTCTTT.

Points on this clonotype: A read error may be the cause here, since a much bigger clone is one base away. The V call is TRBV7-7, the J call TRBJ1-3, with D unresolved. Germline V gene sequence: CDR1 SSHAT, CDR2 FNYEAQ (reference sequence). With 1 base removed from V and 3 bases from J, the gap between germline ends came to 13 bases. The CDR3 spans 16 residues. The CDR3 loop is CASSLGPDRYGNTIYF. CDR3 nucleotides: TGTGCCAGCAGCTTAGGCCCCGACCGCTATGGAAACACCATATATTTT. The whole variable domain, filled in from reference TRBV7-7 and TRBJ1-3, reads GAGVSQSPRYKVTKRGQDVTLRCDPISSHATLYWYQQALGQGPEFLTYFNYEAQPDKSGLPSDRFSAERPEGSISTLTIQRTEQRDSAMYRCASSLGPDRYGNTIYFGEGSWLTVV.

This clonotype showed up many times. The chain couples TRBV6-1 to TRBJ1-5; D might be TRBD1 (6 bases). V shed 0 bases and J shed 5 bases, with 11 bases lying between them. The CDR3 runs 15 residues. Germline V gives CDR1 MNHNS, CDR2 SASEGT. CDR3: CASSEAQGIDQPQHF. In DNA, the CDR3 is TGTGCCAGCAGTGAAGCGCAGGGGATCGATCAGCCCCAGCATTTT.

This clonotype has at least ten counts. The genes are TRBV4-1 and TRBJ2-1; 9 nucleotides align to TRBD2. Germline CDR1 and CDR2: MGHRA and YSYEKL. The CDR3 totals 17 residues. J was trimmed by 6 bases and V by 0 bases; bases with no gene match: 9. Here the CDR3 DNA reads TGCGCCAGCAGCCAAGATTTCGGGACTAGCAGGCCCAATGAGCAGTTCTTC. This sequence encodes CASSQDFGTSRPNEQFF.

This clonotype was counted ten times or more. The chain joins TRBV6-2 or TRBV6-3 to TRBJ2-2, with D tentatively TRBD1 (5 bases). The V and J ends lost 6 bases and 7 bases respectively, with 12 bases between them. Germline lookup yields CDR1 MNHEY and CDR2 SVGEGT. This CDR3 has 13 amino acids. The CDR3 DNA sequence: TGTGCCAGCAGCCCCTACGGACACGGGGAGCTGTTTTTT. As protein: CASSPYGHGELFF.

The table lists this clonotype with a few counts. This chain uses TRBV11-2 with TRBJ2-3, with D perhaps matching TRBD2 (5 bases). This CDR3 is 14 amino acids long. The V and J ends lost 5 bases and 3 bases respectively, with 12 bases between them. Germline V lookup: CDR1 SGHAT, CDR2 FQNNGV. The CDR3 spells CASSESLATDTQYF. In nucleotides, the CDR3 is TGTGCCAGCAGCGAGTCCCTAGCAACAGATACGCAGTATTTT.

This clonotype has a count of ten or more. V usage is TRBV6-2 or TRBV6-3 and J usage is TRBJ2-1, with a possible D match to TRBD1 (5 bases). Germline V CDR1 and CDR2: MNHEY, SVGEGT. The V end was cut by 1 base, the J end by 8 bases, with 6 bases between. The CDR3 loop spans 12 amino acids. DNA for the CDR3: TGTGCCAGCAGTTACTTCAGGGATGAGCAGTTCTTC. Protein: CASSYFRDEQFF.

Points on this clonotype: Being one base from a much bigger clone, this may be a read error. The chain joins TRBV4-1 to TRBJ2-3; 13 positions agree with TRBD2. The CDR3 length is 16 residues. J gave up 3 bases and V 4 bases, and 4 bases lay outside the gene matches. Germline V gives CDR1 MGHRA, CDR2 YSYEKL. The CDR3 loop is CASSPGTSGKTDTQYF. The CDR3, as DNA: TGCGCCAGCAGCCCGGGGACTAGCGGGAAAACAGATACGCAGTATTTT.

The rearrangement uses TRBV20-1 and TRBJ2-6; tentative D call: TRBD2 (5 bases). Germline V gene data show CDR1 as DFQATT and CDR2 as SNEGSKA (reference sequence). The CDR3 is 20 amino acids. Trimming took off 5 bases at V and 0 bases at J, with 26 bases between the two ends. In DNA, the CDR3 is TGCAGTGCTCGCTACCCCCCAGCACGACACGGAGGCTCTGGGGCCAACGTCCTGACTTTC. The encoded protein is CSARYPPARHGGSGANVLTF.

This clonotype was recorded at least ten times. The J gene is TRBJ1-1, the V gene TRBV7-9, with 9 bases lining up with TRBD1. Trimming cost V 3 bases and J 0 bases; bases outside gene matches: 11. CDR1 and CDR2 (germline): SEHNR, FQNEAQ (reference sequence). CDR3 length: 18 amino acids. CDR3 in amino acids: CASSLVGTGILMNTEAFF. CDR3 DNA: TGTGCCAGCAGCTTGGTTGGGACAGGGATCCTGATGAACACTGAAGCTTTCTTT.

This clonotype appeared many times. The J gene is TRBJ2-3, the V gene TRBV6-6; D uncertain. The V end was cut by 0 bases, the J end by 2 bases, with 9 bases between. The germline V gene encodes CDR1 MNHNY and CDR2 SVGAGI (reference sequence). The CDR3 runs 15 residues. The CDR3 is CASSYSDRYTDTQYF. CDR3 nucleotide sequence: TGTGCCAGCAGTTACTCTGACCGATACACAGATACGCAGTATTTT.

This clonotype was seen at least ten times. The chain is built from TRBV7-2 and TRBJ2-2; 7 bases are a match to TRBD2. Germline lookup yields CDR1 SGHTA and CDR2 FQGNSA. Germline trimming cut 5 bases from V and 2 bases from J; bases unmatched to any gene: 8. The CDR3 has 16 amino acids. In nucleotides, the CDR3 is TGTGCCAGCAGCCGAATCGGGACTACAAACACCGGGGAGCTGTTTTTT. Encoded protein: CASSRIGTTNTGELFF.

Many counts were recorded for this clonotype. The rearrangement joins TRBV7-2 to TRBJ2-7, with D tentatively TRBD2 (6 bases). The CDR3 runs to 17 residues. From germline, CDR1 is SGHTA and CDR2 FQGNSA. V was cut by 4 bases and J by 0 bases, with 19 bases left in between. This CDR3 reads CASSSRHSGSSSYEQYF. CDR3 DNA: TGTGCCAGCAGCTCTCGACATAGCGGAAGCAGCTCCTACGAGCAGTACTTC.

This clonotype was found many times. The junction differs from germline at one of its ends, possibly a read error. This rearrangement joins TRBV29-1 to TRBJ2-3, with D unresolved. The CDR3 is made up of 11 amino acids. The germline gives CDR1 SQVTM, CDR2 ANQGSEA. CDR3 bases: TGCAGCATTGAGAGCACAGATACGCAGTATTTT. It yields the protein CSIESTDTQYF.

This clonotype appeared many times. The chain has TRBV7-9 and TRBJ2-2, with D uncertain. Trimming pared 1 base from V and 10 bases from J, leaving 10 bases between. Germline V CDR1 and CDR2: SEHNR, FQNEAQ (reference sequence). CDR3 length equals 13 residues. The CDR3 loop reads CASSLGDGAELFF. DNA of the CDR3: TGTGCCAGCAGCTTAGGTGACGGCGCGGAGCTGTTTTTT.

This clonotype has only a few counts. The chain employs TRBV2 and TRBJ2-5, with TRBD2 identical over 13 bases. V shed 10 bases and J 3 bases; nucleotides not matched to a gene: 5. The length of the CDR3 is 14 residues. Germline CDR1 SNHLY, CDR2 FYNNEI. CDR3: CATPGLAGKETQYF. CDR3 nucleotides: TGTGCCACCCCGGGACTAGCGGGAAAAGAGACCCAGTACTTC. Based on the CDR3 plus reference TRBV2 and TRBJ2-5, the full variable domain is EPEVTQTPSHQVTQMGQEVILRCVPISNHLYFYWYRQILGQKVEFLVSFYNNEISEKSEIFDDQFSVERPDGSNFTLKIRSTKLEDSAMYFCATPGLAGKETQYFGPGTRLLVL.

This clonotype has ten or more counts. V is TRBV7-2 and J is TRBJ1-3, with a weak D call TRBD1 (5 bases). Germline V lookup: CDR1 SGHTA, CDR2 FQGNSA. The CDR3 covers 13 residues. The V and J ends lost 5 bases and 8 bases respectively, with 13 bases between them. CDR3 DNA: TGTGCCAGCAGCGCGCGGGGCACGGACACCATATATTTT. Protein sequence: CASSARGTDTIYF.

CDR3 loop: CASRLGSSWVPYEQYF. CDR3 bases: TGTGCCAGCAGGCTAGGATCTAGCTGGGTACCCTACGAGCAGTACTTC. This chain connects TRBV7-2 to TRBJ2-7; the D gene is possibly TRBD2 (5 bases). Germline V gene data show CDR1 as SGHTA and CDR2 as FQGNSA. V was clipped by 6 bases and J by 2 bases, with 20 bases between them. This CDR3 has 16 residues.

A remark on this clonotype: A much larger clone sits a single nucleotide away, making a read error possible. No conserved phenylalanine or tryptophan ends this CDR3, so it is likely a read error. The rearrangement links TRBV20-1 to TRBJ2-7; no clear D. The length of the CDR3 is 10 residues. CDR1 and CDR2 from the germline V gene are DFQATT and SNEGSKA (reference sequence). The CDR3 DNA sequence: TGCAGCCTTGGGCTCTACGAGCAGTACCTC. Its translation is CSLGLYEQYL.

This clonotype turned up a few times. The chain joins TRBV18 to TRBJ2-2; D might be TRBD1 (5 bases). CDR3 length: 14 residues. Trimming cost V 3 bases and J 5 bases, with 10 bases left between them. CDR1 is KGHSH, CDR2 LQKENI, per germline. The CDR3 sequence: CASSPQQETGELFF. Here the CDR3 DNA reads TGTGCCAGCTCACCGCAACAGGAGACCGGGGAGCTGTTTTTT.

The chain joins TRBV4-3 to TRBJ2-4, with a tentative D call TRBD2 (6 bases). Trimming cost V 0 bases and J 0 bases, with 9 bases left between them. The CDR3 sequence is 16 residues long. Germline CDR1 LGHNA, CDR2 YSLEER. DNA of the CDR3: TGCGCCAGCAGCCAAGACGGGGGATTAGCCAAAAACATTCAGTACTTC. This codes for CASSQDGGLAKNIQYF.

The chain joins TRBV6-1 to TRBJ2-5; 9 bases agree with TRBD2. Losses at the gene ends were 7 bases for V and 7 bases for J; bases not matched to a gene: 13. Germline loops: CDR1 MNHNS, CDR2 SASEGT. The CDR3 consists of 15 residues. This chain's CDR3 is CASKIAGEGMGTQYF. The CDR3, as DNA: TGTGCCAGCAAGATAGCGGGAGAGGGGATGGGGACCCAGTACTTC.